This T cell receptor (beta chain) came from a study of PD-L1 blockade in urothelial cancer. Background on the study: A median roughly 130,000 T cells were found in blood samples.

PCRs each included synthetic TCR analog templates spiked in. TCRdb keeps only in-frame clones here, not all; method: immunoSEQ multiplex PCR. The repertoire includes 60,000 to 75,000 clones, 84% of them detected once, and about a tenth sits in the top ten. Time point given: pretreatment peripheral blood. The cohort comprised individuals with locally advanced or metastatic urothelial carcinoma. The germline V gene has CDR1 SGHRS and CDR2 YFSETQ. Losses at the gene ends were 3 bases for V and 1 base for J; bases not matched to a gene: 6. The CDR3 spans 15 residues. The sample holds one count of this clone. As yet, its antigen is unknown. General study findings and limits: Durable-benefit patients showed greater tumor-associated blood clone expansion at 3 weeks.

This TCR was sampled from a woman aged 65 to 85 with urothelial cancer. Material: PBMCs, obtained around atezolizumab (anti-PD-L1) treatment. The chain employs TRBV5-1 and TRBJ2-7, with 8 nucleotides matching TRBD2. CDR3 sequence: CASSYLSGVSYEQYF. In DNA, the CDR3 is TGCGCCAGCAGCTACCTTAGCGGGGTGTCCTACGAGCAGTACTTC. Using reference TRBV5-1 and TRBJ2-7 for the parts outside the CDR3, the full variable domain is KAGVTQTPRYLIKTRGQQVTLSCSPISGHRSVSWYQQTPGQGLQFLFEYFSETQRNKGNFPGRFSGRQFSNSRSEMNVSTLELGDSALYLCASSYLSGVSYEQYFGPGTRLTVT.